This TCR beta chain originates from a study of regulatory T cells in long-lasting Graves disease. This clonotype appeared many times. As yet, its antigen is unknown. Time point given: persistent/refractory GD, antithyroid drugs over 5 years with positive TRAb. PBMC RNA was the source of the TCR library. The authors drew patients from an endocrinology department in Xi'an, China. Study observations and caveats: Fewer public clonotypes were shared by new patients (just under 1,000) than by persistent patients (2,741).

Libraries of TCR beta came from iRepertoire HTBI primers plus Arm-PCR of CDR3 regions. TCRdb passed the multiplex PCR reads through MiXCR, listing each CDR3 protein once. The table includes about 470,000 distinct CDR3 sequences, less than 25% detected once. The CDR3 runs 14 residues. Trimming left V 3 bases short and J 2 bases short, with 8 bases between. The germline V gene has CDR1 MNHEY and CDR2 SMNVEV (reference sequence). The receptor comes from a female donor with Graves disease. Here the sequenced sample was peripheral blood mononuclear cells (PBMCs), taken when the disease was refractory, from a patient treated with antithyroid drugs. The chain couples TRBV27 to TRBJ1-5, with unresolved D. CDR3 in amino acids: CASSFRRGNQPQHF. CDR3 sequence (DNA): TGTGCCAGCAGTTTCCGACGGGGCAATCAGCCCCAGCATTTT.